The TCR beta chain described here comes from a study of cytomegalovirus exposure and HLA in healthy donors. Background on the study: Earlier work reported 100 million or so unique TCR beta sequences from 170 million or so T cells.

The study ran its PCR with 60 Vbeta and 13 Jbeta primers. TCRdb keeps only in-frame clones here, not all; method: immunoSEQ multiplex PCR. The table lists around 130,000 clones, about 79% of them singletons, with 2.5% to 3.5% in the top ten. The clonotype comes from a woman in her late teens or twenties in good health and CMV-seropositive. The specimen sequenced was PBMCs.

CDR3 DNA sequence: TGTGCCAGCAGCGTAGACAGGGCCTACGAGCAGTACTTC. This gives the protein CASSVDRAYEQYF. The gene calls are TRBV5-4 and TRBJ2-5; 7 bases agree with TRBD1. The end of the DNA fits TRBJ2-7 better, so the J call may be wrong. There are 13 residues in the CDR3. CDR1 is SGHNT, CDR2 YYREEE, per germline (reference sequence).